A single sample is the source of the 13 T cell receptor beta chains below, sequenced in a study of blood T cells in healthy people across ages. The use of a sample-barcoded 5' primer and a J-beta primer mix characterized a second PCR of about 7 to 12 cycles. A single record per CDR3 protein comes from TCRdb applying MiXCR to the 5' RACE reads. The sample has 1.5 million to 1.9 million distinct CDR3 sequences, 35% to 45% seen once. Source material: blood. All receptors come from a woman younger than 35 in good health.

This chain connects TRBV20-1 to TRBJ1-1, with 7 bases aligning to TRBD1. The V and J ends lost 1 base and 5 bases, in that order; junction bases with no gene match: 19. Germline V gene sequence: CDR1 DFQATT, CDR2 SNEGSKA (reference sequence). This CDR3 is built from 18 residues. Here the CDR3 DNA reads TGCAGTGCTAGAGGGCGGGGTGCAGGGGGAAAAAGGGAAACTGAAGCTTTCTTT. It yields the protein CSARGRGAGGKRETEAFF.

The rearrangement uses TRBV7-6 and TRBJ2-6; D gene uncertain. This CDR3 spans 14 amino acids. Germline CDR1 is SGHVS and CDR2 is FNYEAQ. Trimming stripped 1 base from V and 3 bases from J, with 4 bases between. The CDR3 loop reads CASSLEDGANVLTF. In DNA, the CDR3 is TGTGCCAGCAGCTTAGAAGATGGGGCCAACGTCCTGACTTTC.

This clonotype came up once. The chain recombines TRBV15 with TRBJ2-2; a weak D match, TRBD1 (6 bases). Germline assignment: CDR1 LNHNV and CDR2 YYDKDF (reference sequence). Trimming stripped 2 bases from V and 0 bases from J, with 13 bases between. This CDR3 has 17 amino acids. The DNA for the CDR3 is TGTGCCACCAGCAGACCAAAACAGGGAGCGAACACCGGGGAGCTGTTTTTT. It codes for CATSRPKQGANTGELFF.

This sequence joins TRBV6-5 and TRBJ2-7; the match to TRBD1 covers 10 bases. Unmatched junction bases numbered 8, after V lost 4 bases and J lost 2 bases. Germline assignment: CDR1 MNHEY and CDR2 SVGAGI. CDR3 length equals 16 residues. CDR3 loop: CASSSNLGQGTYEQYF. CDR3 nucleotide sequence: TGTGCCAGCAGTTCGAACTTGGGACAGGGGACCTACGAGCAGTACTTC.

The table lists this clonotype with a few counts. The chain links TRBV24-1 to TRBJ2-1; 7 bases agree with TRBD1. Germline values: CDR1 KGHDR, CDR2 SFDVKD. This CDR3 is 13 amino acids long. Losses at the gene ends were 3 bases for V and 6 bases for J; bases not matched to a gene: 1. The CDR3 reads CATSDTGVNEQFF. For the CDR3, the DNA is TGTGCCACCAGTGATACAGGGGTCAATGAGCAGTTCTTC.

This clonotype showed up just a few times. The chain recombines TRBV5-1 with TRBJ2-7; D remains unclear. Trimming took off 4 bases at V and 2 bases at J, with 16 bases between the two ends. Per germline, CDR1 SGHRS and CDR2 YFSETQ. This CDR3 is built from 15 residues. CDR3: CASSAIGGETYEQYF. Here the CDR3 DNA reads TGCGCCAGCAGCGCGATCGGCGGAGAGACCTACGAGCAGTACTTC.

This clonotype was counted between two and nine times. V usage is TRBV7-2 and J usage is TRBJ1-2, with a possible D match to TRBD1 (6 bases). Germline loops: CDR1 SGHTA, CDR2 FQGNSA. There are 16 residues in the CDR3. The V end was cut by 0 bases, the J end by 4 bases, with 15 bases between. DNA for the CDR3: TGTGCCAGCAGCTTAGCGAGGAGGACAGATCCCTATGGCTACACCTTC. Encoded protein: CASSLARRTDPYGYTF. The full variable domain, in which reference TRBV7-2 and TRBJ1-2 provide the parts outside the CDR3, is GAGVSQSPSNKVTEKGKDVELRCDPISGHTALYWYRQSLGQGLEFLIYFQGNSAPDKSGLPSDRFSAERTGGSVSTLTIQRTQQEDSAVYLCASSLARRTDPYGYTFGSGTRLTVV.

J is TRBJ2-1 and V is TRBV6-2 or TRBV6-3, with 7 bases fitting TRBD2. J was trimmed by 8 bases and V by 6 bases; bases with no gene match: 16. There are 16 residues in the CDR3. Germline V gene data show CDR1 as MNHEY and CDR2 as SVGEGT. CDR3 in DNA: TGTGCCAGCAGGCCCATAAAGGGCGGGAGTCCGTATGAGCAGTTCTTC. The encoded protein is CASRPIKGGSPYEQFF.

This clonotype was seen a few times. V is TRBV7-9 and J is TRBJ1-2; D is unresolved. V was pared by 3 bases and J by 8 bases, with 10 bases between. This CDR3 is built from 12 residues. Germline CDR1 reads SEHNR; CDR2 reads FQNEAQ (reference sequence). Here the CDR3 reads CASSFSDAGYTF. The CDR3 DNA sequence: TGTGCCAGCAGCTTCAGCGATGCCGGCTACACCTTC.

The gene calls are TRBV15 and TRBJ2-4; D possibly matches TRBD1 or TRBD2 (6 bases each). Gene TRBJ2-7 matches the end of the DNA better, so the J call may be wrong. CDR1 is LNHNV, CDR2 YYDKDF, per germline (reference sequence). The CDR3 is 15 residues long. DNA for the CDR3: TGTGCCACCAGCAGAGAGGCGGGACATTTCTACGAGCAGTACTTC. Its protein product is CATSREAGHFYEQYF.

The chain uses TRBV2 and TRBJ1-4, with TRBD1 matching over 8 bases. Germline CDR1 is SNHLY and CDR2 is FYNNEI. V was clipped by 7 bases and J by 1 base; unmatched bases: 11. There are 17 residues in the CDR3. CDR3 sequence reads: CASKSGAGGRTNEKLFF. CDR3 nucleotide sequence: TGTGCCAGCAAAAGTGGGGCAGGGGGCCGAACTAATGAAAAACTGTTTTTT. Full variable domain (outside the CDR3, taken from reference TRBV2 and TRBJ1-4): EPEVTQTPSHQVTQMGQEVILRCVPISNHLYFYWYRQILGQKVEFLVSFYNNEISEKSEIFDDQFSVERPDGSNFTLKIRSTKLEDSAMYFCASKSGAGGRTNEKLFFGSGTQLSVL.

The J gene is TRBJ2-3, the V gene TRBV27, with D unclear. The germline gives CDR1 MNHEY, CDR2 SMNVEV (reference sequence). The V gene lost 8 bases and the J gene lost 5 bases, with 20 bases spanning the gap. The CDR3 runs 15 residues. The CDR3 spells CASRQKTVVLDTQYF. Here the CDR3 DNA reads TGTGCCAGCCGCCAGAAGACGGTCGTATTAGATACGCAGTATTTT.

V usage is TRBV3-1 and J usage is TRBJ2-2; the D is unclear. The CDR3 is made up of 11 amino acids. Germline assignment: CDR1 LGHDT and CDR2 YNNKEL (reference sequence). The V and J ends lost 7 bases and 7 bases respectively, with 7 bases between them. In DNA form, the CDR3 reads TGTGCCAGCAAACTCGGCGGGGAGCTGTTTTTT. It yields the protein CASKLGGELFF.